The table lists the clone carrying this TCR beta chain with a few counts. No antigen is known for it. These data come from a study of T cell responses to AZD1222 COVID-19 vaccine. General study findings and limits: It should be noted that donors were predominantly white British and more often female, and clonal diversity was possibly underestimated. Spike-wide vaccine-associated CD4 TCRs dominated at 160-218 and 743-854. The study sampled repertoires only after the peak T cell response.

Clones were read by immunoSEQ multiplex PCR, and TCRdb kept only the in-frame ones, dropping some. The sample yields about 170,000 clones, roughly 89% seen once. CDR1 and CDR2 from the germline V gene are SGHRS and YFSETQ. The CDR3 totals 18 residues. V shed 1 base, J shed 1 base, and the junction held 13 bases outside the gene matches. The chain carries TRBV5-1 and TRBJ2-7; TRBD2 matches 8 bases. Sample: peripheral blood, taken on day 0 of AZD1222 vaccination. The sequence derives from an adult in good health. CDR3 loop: CASSLRSRTSQISYEQYF. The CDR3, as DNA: TGCGCCAGCAGCTTGCGGTCGAGGACTAGCCAAATATCCTACGAGCAGTACTTC.